This T cell receptor (beta chain) was profiled in a study of T cell responses to AZD1222 COVID-19 vaccine. Comments on this clone: Its antigen is unknown.

Germline-derived CDR1 and CDR2 are WNHNN and SYGVQD (reference sequence). There are 15 residues in the CDR3. V shed 6 bases, J shed 4 bases, and the junction held 6 bases outside the gene matches. General study points: Clonal diversity may have been underestimated, and the donors were mostly white British, with more females than males. The study found Spike-specific TCR breadth and depth rose after two AZD1222 doses. Vaccine-associated CD4 TCRs ranged over spike, dominating at 160-218 and 743-854.

Profiling relied on immunoSEQ multiplex PCR, and the TCRdb table lists in-frame clones only, not all of them. Altogether 150,000 or so clones are present, around 91% being singletons, with the ten largest covering about 6%. This rearrangement joins TRBV10-1 to TRBJ2-6; the match to TRBD1 covers 7 bases. The sequence was collected from an adult who received the AZD1222 COVID-19 vaccine. The sample was peripheral blood, taken 28 days after the second AZD1222 dose. The CDR3 sequence: CASSDDRVGANVLTF. CDR3 DNA sequence: TGCGCCAGCAGCGATGACAGGGTCGGGGCCAACGTCCTGACTTTC.